The rows below give T cell receptor beta chains drawn from one sample of a study of PD-1 blockade in classical Hodgkin lymphoma. The assay was immunoSEQ multiplex PCR, and TCRdb's table has in-frame clones only and misses some. Of about 85,000 clones listed, about nine tenths are singletons. The sequencing here drew on peripheral blood mononuclear cells (PBMCs), taken before the second cycle of nivolumab. The receptors come from a human donor with classical Hodgkin lymphoma. Each CDR3 is given without its conserved first and last residue. A D gene is named only where the DNA matches it firmly. Clone size is given for some rows only: seen once, a few or many times, or a class if the clone is expanded.

>NA|TRBV10-3|11|TRBJ1-5|NA
AISESGGQPQH
>NA|TRBV2|12|TRBJ1-6|few
ASRWAADNSPLH
>NA|TRBV10-3|14|TRBJ2-2|NA
AISESGGGNTGELF
>TRBD2|TRBV7-9|14|TRBJ2-3|once
ASALPSGRALDTQY
>TRBD2|TRBV18|15|TRBJ2-3|NA
ASSLRTSGNPTDTQY
>NA|TRBV7-2|13|TRBJ1-1|NA
ASSLKGVMNTEAF
>NA|TRBV18|15|TRBJ1-1|NA
ASSPPVWSLNFTEAF
>TRBD1|TRBV30|10|TRBJ1-2|NA
AADRGPYGYT
>NA|TRBV6-1|12|TRBJ2-7|NA
ASSAPGGGYEQY
>NA|TRBV6-1|13|TRBJ1-5|once
ASTRRANSNQPQH
>NA|TRBV11-3|11|TRBJ2-3|once
ASSPVATDTQY
>TRBD2|TRBV11-3|14|TRBJ2-2|NA
ASSFGLAGTTGELF
>TRBD2|TRBV6-5|14|TRBJ2-7|NA
ASSYSTSGDSYEQY
>TRBD2|TRBV27|16|TRBJ2-1|NA
ASSSERASGAQYNEQF
>NA|TRBV6-5|14|TRBJ1-3|NA
ASSYNSFSSGNTIY
>NA|TRBV5-1|13|TRBJ1-4|NA
ASSFQPATNEKLF
>TRBD1|TRBV19|13|TRBJ1-1|NA
ASSSGTGKNTEAF
>TRBD1|TRBV19|14|TRBJ2-7|NA
ASRTGTGVSTGEQY
>NA|TRBV6-1|17|TRBJ2-7|NA
ASSEAPFRLGLKSYEQY
>TRBD1|TRBV27|15|TRBJ1-5|NA
ASRRQGDPGSNQPQH
>TRBD1|TRBV5-1|12|TRBJ1-1|few
ASSATGTGSEAF
>NA|TRBV6-5|12|TRBJ2-6|NA
ASSYRSGANVLT
>TRBD1|TRBV27|12|TRBJ1-5|NA
ASSPYRGDQPQH
>TRBD2|TRBV9|14|TRBJ2-2|NA
ASSGEASGNYGELF
>NA|TRBV27|11|TRBJ1-4|NA
ASSFGWAEKLF
>TRBD1|TRBV11-3|14|TRBJ1-3|NA
ASRSLGQGAGNTIY
>TRBD1|TRBV18|13|TRBJ1-5|once
ASSSQGAGNQPQH
>TRBD2|TRBV30|14|TRBJ2-7|NA
AWTISRLAGDREQY